These T cell receptor beta chains were read from a single sample in a study of tumor T cells in aggressive B-cell lymphoma. Using immunoSEQ multiplex PCR, the repertoire was profiled, and TCRdb retains in-frame clones only, with some absent. The profile covers almost 2,500 clones, with over 70% appearing a single time and around 13% taken by the ten largest. Sequencing was done on a sample of tumor tissue. These receptors all stem from an adult with diffuse large B cell lymphoma. The CDR3 runs from the conserved cysteine through the conserved F or W. D genes are given only for firm matches. Clone size is not always given. Where it is, it says once, few, many or a class for expanded clones.

TRBV7-8,TRBD2,TRBJ2-1,once,TGTGCCAGCAGCTTTCGGACTAGCAATGAGCAGTTCTTC,CASSFRTSNEQFF
TRBV9,TRBD2,TRBJ2-2,-,TGTGCCAGCAGCACTTCCGATATTAGCGGGGGGTACACCGGGGAGCTGTTTTTT,CASSTSDISGGYTGELFF
TRBV29-1,TRBD2,TRBJ2-7,few,TGCAGCGTCAGCGGGGGGGTTCTTTACGAGCAGTACTTC,CSVSGGVLYEQYF
TRBV28,-,TRBJ2-5,-,TGTGCCAGCAGTTTATCGCTAGGGGCCCAAGAGACCCAGTACTTC,CASSLSLGAQETQYF
TRBV15,TRBD2,TRBJ2-2,-,TGTGCCACCAGCAGTTGGACTAGCGGGAACACCGGGGAGCTGTTTTTT,CATSSWTSGNTGELFF
TRBV9,TRBD2,TRBJ2-7,-,TGTGCCAGCAGCGTCGGACTAGCGGGAGTCGAGCAGTACTTC,CASSVGLAGVEQYF
TRBV30,TRBD2,TRBJ2-2,-,TGTGCCTGGAGCCGCCTAGAGCGGGGGGGGTTCACCGGGGAGCTGTTTTTT,CAWSRLERGGFTGELFF
TRBV15,TRBD1,TRBJ2-7,-,TGTGCCACCAGCAGATTAAAGGGACAGTCCTACGAGCAGTACTTC,CATSRLKGQSYEQYF
TRBV30,-,TRBJ1-5,-,TGTGCCTGGAGTCCGGCAGGGAATCAGCCCCAGCATTTT,CAWSPAGNQPQHF
TRBV28,-,TRBJ2-7,-,TGTGCCAGCAGCCTGGGGCAGGGCGCGAGGGGGATCGTCTACGAGCAGTACTTC,CASSLGQGARGIVYEQYF
TRBV30,-,TRBJ1-3,few,TGTGCCTGGACAGTCTCTGGAAACACCATATATTTT,CAWTVSGNTIYF
TRBV23-1,-,TRBJ2-7,-,TGCGCCAGCAGTCCCCGGCGGGGGCCCCCCTACGAGCAGTACTTC,CASSPRRGPPYEQYF
TRBV6-5,-,TRBJ1-6,-,TGTGCCAGCAGTTACGCCCGAGGGTCACCCCTCCACTTT,CASSYARGSPLHF
TRBV6-5,-,TRBJ2-2,-,TGTGCCAGCAGAGCCGGGGGTGAGGTGTCCGGGGAGCTGTTTTTT,CASRAGGEVSGELFF
TRBV27,TRBD1,TRBJ1-2,-,TGTGCCAGCAGCCTCGGGACAGCCTATGGCTACACCTTC,CASSLGTAYGYTF
TRBV29-1,-,TRBJ2-7,-,TGCAGCTTTACAGGGCAGTACGAGCAGTACTTC,CSFTGQYEQYF
TRBV4-3,-,TRBJ2-2,-,TGCGCCAGCAGCCAAGATCAGGGGCCCGGGGAGCTGTTTTTT,CASSQDQGPGELFF
TRBV7-9,TRBD1,TRBJ1-4,hyperexpanded,TGTGCCAGCAGATCCTACCAGGGGGGCCTTAATGAAAAACTGTTTTTT,CASRSYQGGLNEKLFF
TRBV23-1,TRBD2,TRBJ2-3,-,TGCGCCAGCAGCCAAGGGATCCTAAGCGGGAGGGCCCTCACAGATACGCAGTATTTT,CASSQGILSGRALTDTQYF
TRBV5-4,TRBD2,TRBJ2-3,-,TGTGCCAGCAGCCTTTTAGCGGGGGGGGCCACAGATACGCAGTATTTT,CASSLLAGGATDTQYF
TRBV4-3,-,TRBJ2-3,-,TGCGCCAGCAGCCTCTACAGGGCAGTCACCACAGATACGCAGTATTTT,CASSLYRAVTTDTQYF
TRBV10-3,TRBD2,TRBJ2-1,once,TGTGCCATCAGTGAGACCGCTCTACTAGCGGGAGGACCCAAGAGCTCCTACAATGAGCAGTTCTTC,CAISETALLAGGPKSSYNEQFF
TRBV7-2,TRBD1,TRBJ1-2,-,TGTGCCAGCAGCTTAACCGGGACAGGGGCCTCTAACTATGGCTACACCTTC,CASSLTGTGASNYGYTF
TRBV4-3,TRBD1,TRBJ1-4,large,TGCGCCAGCAGCCAAGGTATGCAGAGGACAGGGAATGAAAAACTGTTTTTT,CASSQGMQRTGNEKLFF
TRBV7-9,-,TRBJ2-1,-,TGTGCCAGCAGCTTAGAACACGAGCAGTTCTTC,CASSLEHEQFF
TRBV15,-,TRBJ2-1,few,TGTGCCACCAGCACTCGAGACAGGAGCAATGAGCAGTTCTTC,CATSTRDRSNEQFF
TRBV10-3,TRBD1,TRBJ2-1,-,TGTGCCATCATGGAAGACAGGGGTGGGAGCAATGAGCAGTTCTTC,CAIMEDRGGSNEQFF
TRBV30,-,TRBJ1-2,-,TGTGCCTTCGCGGGGGGCCGGTATGGCTACACCTTC,CAFAGGRYGYTF
TRBV5-1,TRBD1,TRBJ1-4,-,TGCGCCAGCAGCCAAAGACAGGGGGGGAATGAAAAACTGTTTTTT,CASSQRQGGNEKLFF
TRBV15,-,TRBJ1-5,-,TGTGCCACCAGCTCCCGAGGCGGACAGAGCAATCAGCCCCAGCATTTT,CATSSRGGQSNQPQHF
TRBV4-2,-,TRBJ2-5,-,TGTGCCAGCAGCCAAGGGCAGAACCAAGAGACCCAGTACTTC,CASSQGQNQETQYF
TRBV7-9,TRBD1,TRBJ2-2,few,TGTGCCAGCATCACGACAGGGCTCTCGAACACCGGGGAGCTGTTTTTT,CASITTGLSNTGELFF
TRBV7-9,TRBD1,TRBJ1-4,-,TGTGCCTGCAGATGCTACCAGGGGGGCCTTAATGAAAAACTGTTTTTT,CACRCYQGGLNEKLFF
TRBV29-1,-,TRBJ1-2,-,TGCAGCGTTGAACTGGGACGGCGGGGCGGCTACACCTTC,CSVELGRRGGYTF
TRBV30,TRBD1,TRBJ2-1,once,TGTGCCTGGAACTTCAACAGGGGCCATGAGCAGTTCTTC,CAWNFNRGHEQFF
TRBV6-4,-,TRBJ1-5,-,TGTGCCAGCAGTGACAATCCGAATCAGCCCCAGCATTTT,CASSDNPNQPQHF
TRBV7-9,-,TRBJ1-3,-,TGTGCCAGCAGCTTAGCGGTGGCACTAGCATTCTCTGGAAACACCATATATTTT,CASSLAVALAFSGNTIYF